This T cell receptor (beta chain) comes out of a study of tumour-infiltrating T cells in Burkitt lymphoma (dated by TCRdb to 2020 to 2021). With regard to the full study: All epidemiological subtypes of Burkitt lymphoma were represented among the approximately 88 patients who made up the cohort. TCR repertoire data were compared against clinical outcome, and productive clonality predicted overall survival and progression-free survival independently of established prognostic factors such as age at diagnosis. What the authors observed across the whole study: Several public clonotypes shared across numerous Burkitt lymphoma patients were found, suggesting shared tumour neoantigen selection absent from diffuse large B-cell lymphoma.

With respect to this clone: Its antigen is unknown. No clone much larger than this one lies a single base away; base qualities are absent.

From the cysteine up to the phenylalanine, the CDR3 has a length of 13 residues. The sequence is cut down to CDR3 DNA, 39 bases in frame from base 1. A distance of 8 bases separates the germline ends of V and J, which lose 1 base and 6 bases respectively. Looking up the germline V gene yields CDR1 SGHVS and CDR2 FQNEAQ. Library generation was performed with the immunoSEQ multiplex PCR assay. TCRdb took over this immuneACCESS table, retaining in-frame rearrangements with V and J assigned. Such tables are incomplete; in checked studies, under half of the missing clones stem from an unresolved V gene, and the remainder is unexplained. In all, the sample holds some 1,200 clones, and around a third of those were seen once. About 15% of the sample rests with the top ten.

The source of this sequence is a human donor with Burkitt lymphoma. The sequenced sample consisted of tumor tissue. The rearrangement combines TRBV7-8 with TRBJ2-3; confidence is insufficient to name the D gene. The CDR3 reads CASSLEVLDTQYF. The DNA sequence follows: TGTGCCAGCAGCTTAGAGGTTCTGGATACGCAGTATTTT. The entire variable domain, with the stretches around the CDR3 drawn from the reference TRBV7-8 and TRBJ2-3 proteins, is GAGVSQSPRYKVAKRGQDVALRCDPISGHVSLFWYQQALGQGPEFLTYFQNEAQLDKSGLPSDRFFAERPEGSVSTLKIQRTQQEDSAVYLCASSLEVLDTQYFGPGTRLTVL.